This T cell receptor (beta chain) derives from a study of control samples from healthy donors and cancer patients. The sample holds many counts of this clone. Generated by immunoSEQ multiplex PCR, the TCRdb table keeps only in-frame clones and is missing some. The table has 140,000 to 150,000 clones, more than 85% seen once. The V end lost 2 bases, the J end lost 0 bases, and 13 bases lay between the germline ends. CDR3 length: 16 residues. Germline assignment: CDR1 LNHDA and CDR2 SQIVND (reference sequence). This chain links TRBV19 with TRBJ1-2; no clear D. This receptor was identified in a man aged 25-40 years in good health. Material: blood. CDR3: CASSIIIQATNYGYTF. CDR3 DNA sequence: TGTGCCAGTAGTATAATCATCCAGGCTACTAACTATGGCTACACCTTC.